These 28 T cell receptor beta chains were all obtained from the same sample, sequenced in a study of identical twins. In TCRdb, the 5' RACE reads were re-called with MiXCR into one record per CDR3 protein. The sample lists fewer than 800,000 distinct CDR3 sequences, around 7.5% occurring once. The sample also formed part of further work on yellow fever vaccine responses in identical twins.

The sample comprised PBMCs. These receptors originate from a woman aged 18-29 years in good health.

This clonotype was counted at least ten times. V and J are TRBV20-1 and TRBJ2-2; 8 positions match TRBD2. The germline CDR1 and CDR2 sequences are DFQATT and SNEGSKA (reference sequence). The CDR3 totals 16 residues. J gave up 4 bases and V 3 bases, and 10 bases lay outside the gene matches. The CDR3 bases are TGCAGTGCTAGGTTCGAGCGGGGGAAATCCACCGGGGAGCTGTTTTTT. This sequence encodes CSARFERGKSTGELFF.

The rearrangement links TRBV24-1 to TRBJ2-1, with 11 nucleotides matching TRBD2. V dropped 10 bases and J dropped 1; count of bases not matched to a gene: 2. There are 14 residues in the CDR3. CDR1 and CDR2 (germline): KGHDR, SFDVKD. This chain's CDR3 is CATSSGRSYNEQFF. The CDR3 DNA sequence: TGTGCCACTTCTAGCGGGAGGTCCTACAATGAGCAGTTCTTC.

This clonotype was detected only a few times. The V call is TRBV5-1, the J call TRBJ1-2, with 7 positions matching TRBD1. The V segment lost 0 bases and the J segment 2 bases; nucleotides outside the gene matches: 16. This CDR3 has 19 amino acids. Per germline, CDR1 SGHRS and CDR2 YFSETQ. In DNA, the CDR3 is TGCGCCAGCAGCTTGGTGACAGGGTTTGGTGGAGAGGGAAACTATGGCTACACCTTC. As protein: CASSLVTGFGGEGNYGYTF.

This clonotype was detected many times. This chain links TRBV29-1 with TRBJ1-1, with D hard to call. This CDR3 is 13 amino acids long. V lost 6 bases and J 1 base, leaving 12 bases between the germline ends. The germline V gene has CDR1 SQVTM and CDR2 ANQGSEA. The CDR3 DNA is TGCAGCGTGAACGGCGGCGGGAACACTGAAGCTTTCTTT. Its translation is CSVNGGGNTEAFF.

The V and J genes are TRBV20-1 and TRBJ2-3, with 12 bases lining up with TRBD2. Germline assignment: CDR1 DFQATT and CDR2 SNEGSKA (reference sequence). The CDR3 covers 17 residues. The J segment lost 2 bases and the V segment lost 7 bases, leaving 13 bases of the junction unmatched. CDR3 sequence reads: CSDSPASGGGITDTQYF. CDR3 nucleotides: TGCAGTGATAGCCCGGCTAGCGGGGGGGGCATCACAGATACGCAGTATTTT.

The chain employs TRBV20-1 and TRBJ2-7; the D gene is possibly TRBD1 (6 bases). The V gene lost 6 bases and the J gene lost 2 bases, with 17 bases spanning the gap. The CDR3 loop spans 14 amino acids. Germline V gene data show CDR1 as DFQATT and CDR2 as SNEGSKA (reference sequence). The CDR3 loop reads CSAPDRTQTYEQYV. The DNA of the CDR3 is TGCAGTGCCCCTGACAGGACCCAAACCTACGAGCAGTACGTC.

The chain is built from TRBV5-1 and TRBJ2-4, with TRBD2 as a possible D gene (5 bases). V was shortened by 0 bases and J by 0 bases, with 10 bases between the two germline ends. The CDR3 has 16 amino acids. Germline V gene data show CDR1 as SGHRS and CDR2 as YFSETQ. CDR3 nucleotides: TGCGCCAGCAGCTTGGAAGGGAGTCTAGCCAAAAACATTCAGTACTTC. Encoded protein: CASSLEGSLAKNIQYF.

This clonotype has ten or more counts. The chain carries TRBV24-1 and TRBJ2-1; 7 bases align to TRBD2. The trim removed 5 bases at V and 4 bases at J, leaving 4 bases unmatched. CDR3 length equals 14 residues. CDR1 KGHDR and CDR2 SFDVKD come from the germline V gene. The CDR3 coding sequence is TGTGCCACCAGTGTCTCGGGGGGTTACAATGAGCAGTTCTTC. Translating gives CATSVSGGYNEQFF.

There are a few counts of this clonotype. The chain recombines TRBV3-1 with TRBJ1-2; D not resolved. Germline V gene data show CDR1 as LGHDT and CDR2 as YNNKEL (reference sequence). V gave up 3 bases and J gave up 4 bases, with 3 bases separating them. CDR3 length: 11 residues. In nucleotides, the CDR3 is TGTGCCAGCAGCCACGGCTATGGCTACACCTTC. Translating it yields CASSHGYGYTF.

This clonotype occurred a few times. The V call is TRBV29-1, the J call TRBJ1-2; a possible D gene is TRBD1 (6 bases). This CDR3 has 15 amino acids. The germline V gene has CDR1 SQVTM and CDR2 ANQGSEA. Trimming cost V 4 bases and J 0 bases, with 15 bases left between them. As DNA, the CDR3 is TGCAGCGTTGTGGGGGGGGACATATCTAACTATGGCTACACCTTC. Its protein product is CSVVGGDISNYGYTF.

This clonotype has only a few counts. This chain links TRBV5-1 with TRBJ2-1; TRBD2 matches at 8 bases. This CDR3 has 15 residues. Germline V gene sequence: CDR1 SGHRS, CDR2 YFSETQ. J gave up 0 bases and V 7 bases, and 6 bases lay outside the gene matches. CDR3 region: CASAREGNSYNEQFF. CDR3 nucleotide sequence: TGCGCCAGCGCCCGGGAGGGTAACTCCTACAATGAGCAGTTCTTC.

Many counts were recorded for this clonotype. The genes are TRBV4-1 and TRBJ1-2; D may be TRBD1 (5 bases). Per germline, CDR1 MGHRA and CDR2 YSYEKL. The length of the CDR3 is 15 residues. V was pared by 7 bases and J by 1 base, with 16 bases between. The CDR3 DNA follows: TGCGCCAGCATTCCGGAGGGGCAGGGTAACTATGGCTACACCTTC. Amino acids: CASIPEGQGNYGYTF.

This clonotype was observed many times. The chain links TRBV2 to TRBJ2-4; TRBD1 is a possible D gene (5 bases). Germline-derived CDR1 and CDR2 are SNHLY and FYNNEI. The CDR3 extends over 13 amino acids. The germline V and J ends were trimmed by 6 bases and 15 bases, with 21 bases remaining between them. The CDR3: CASRRTAQGWGYF. The CDR3 DNA is TGTGCCAGCAGACGAACAGCCCAGGGCTGGGGGTACTTC. Using reference TRBV2 and TRBJ2-4 for the parts outside the CDR3, the full variable domain is EPEVTQTPSHQVTQMGQEVILRCVPISNHLYFYWYRQILGQKVEFLVSFYNNEISEKSEIFDDQFSVERPDGSNFTLKIRSTKLEDSAMYFCASRRTAQGWGYFGAGTRLSVL.

The rearrangement links TRBV15 to TRBJ2-1, with D possibly matching TRBD2 (6 bases). Trimming stripped 0 bases from V and 6 bases from J, with 12 bases between. Germline CDR1 reads LNHNV; CDR2 reads YYDKDF (reference sequence). This CDR3 has 15 amino acids. The CDR3 DNA sequence: TGTGCCACCAGCAGAGATCCGGGAGTCGGCAATGAGCAGTTCTTC. Its protein is CATSRDPGVGNEQFF.

This sequence joins TRBV5-1 and TRBJ2-3; 10 nucleotides match TRBD2. The J segment lost 6 bases and the V segment lost 5 bases, leaving 6 bases of the junction unmatched. The CDR3 totals 14 residues. Germline V gene sequence: CDR1 SGHRS, CDR2 YFSETQ. The CDR3 DNA reads TGCGCCAGCAGATCTAGCGGGAGTATGGATACGCAGTATTTT. Amino acids: CASRSSGSMDTQYF.

In its sample, this clonotype was seen a few times. This sequence joins TRBV20-1 and TRBJ2-7; D not resolved. CDR1 DFQATT and CDR2 SNEGSKA come from the germline V gene (reference sequence). CDR3 length: 12 amino acids. Trimming took 3 bases from V and 5 from J, leaving 11 bases between them. CDR3 loop: CSASSPGDEQYF. The CDR3 bases are TGCAGTGCTAGTTCCCCGGGTGACGAGCAGTACTTC.

This rearrangement joins TRBV7-2 to TRBJ1-6; TRBD1 might be the D (6 bases). CDR1 and CDR2 (germline): SGHTA, FQGNSA. Between the trimmed V and J ends, which lost 5 bases and 4 bases, there was a span of 12 bases. CDR3 length: 15 residues. As DNA, the CDR3 is TGTGCCAGCAGCGCGGACAGACCTTATAATTCACCCCTCCACTTT. Protein: CASSADRPYNSPLHF.

This clonotype was counted many times. The rearrangement joins TRBV7-9 to TRBJ1-1, with D possibly TRBD1 on 5 matching bases. CDR3 size: 11 residues. V lost 4 bases to trimming and J lost 11 bases, with 11 bases between them. The germline gives CDR1 SEHNR, CDR2 FQNEAQ (reference sequence). CDR3 bases: TGTGCCAGCAGCTGGGGGGTATTTGCTTTCTTT. Protein: CASSWGVFAFF.

The rearrangement uses TRBV29-1 and TRBJ2-5; no reliable D call. V lost 5 bases, J lost 5 bases, and 9 bases lay in between. The germline gives CDR1 SQVTM, CDR2 ANQGSEA. The length of the CDR3 is 11 residues. The CDR3 sequence: CSVHYLETQYF. Written as DNA, the CDR3 is TGCAGCGTTCATTATCTGGAGACCCAGTACTTC.

In this sample, this clonotype turned up many times. The chain links TRBV29-1 to TRBJ2-2; D is possibly TRBD1 (6 bases). Germline-derived CDR1 and CDR2 are SQVTM and ANQGSEA. This CDR3 spans 13 amino acids. Trimming removed 7 bases at V and 5 bases at J, with 14 bases between. CDR3 in DNA: TGCAGCGCACGACAGGTTGGGACCGGGGAGCTGTTTTTT. Translated, it gives CSARQVGTGELFF.

The rearrangement joins TRBV6-5 to TRBJ1-2; TRBD1 matches 8 bases. V lost 4 bases to trimming and J lost 2 bases; unmatched junction nucleotides: 6. Germline assignment: CDR1 MNHEY and CDR2 SVGAGI. This CDR3 comprises 15 residues. The CDR3 sequence: CASSSTGGRNYGYTF. CDR3 in DNA: TGTGCCAGCAGTTCCACAGGGGGAAGGAACTATGGCTACACCTTC.

This clonotype has a count of ten or more. The chain uses TRBV20-1 and TRBJ1-2; TRBD1 agrees at 8 bases. Germline CDR1 and CDR2: DFQATT and SNEGSKA (reference sequence). CDR3 length equals 12 residues. With 7 bases clipped from V and 5 bases from J, the junction kept 6 bases outside the gene matches. The CDR3 protein is CSVQGARYGYTF. Here the CDR3 DNA reads TGCAGTGTTCAGGGGGCGCGGTATGGCTACACCTTC.

This clonotype has a count of ten or more. V usage is TRBV5-1 and J usage is TRBJ1-2, with a tentative D call TRBD1 (6 bases). This CDR3 region has 13 residues. CDR1 SGHRS and CDR2 YFSETQ come from the germline V gene. V dropped 1 base and J dropped 6 bases, with 10 bases sitting between them. CDR3 region: CASSLRGANGYTF. CDR3 in DNA: TGCGCCAGCAGCTTGAGGGGGGCTAATGGCTACACCTTC.

This clonotype was picked up a small number of times. This chain links TRBV9 with TRBJ2-3; 11 nucleotides line up with TRBD2. This CDR3 has 19 amino acids. V was clipped by 5 bases and J by 1 base; unmatched bases: 15. Germline assignment: CDR1 SGDLS and CDR2 YYNGEE. The CDR3 nucleotides are TGTGCCAGCAGTTACCGGGGGCTAGCGGGGGGTCTGGGCACAGATACGCAGTATTTT. Translated: CASSYRGLAGGLGTDTQYF.

Only a few counts were recorded for this clonotype. The chain has TRBV10-3 and TRBJ2-7, with TRBD2 identical over 7 bases. Germline V CDR1 and CDR2: ENHRY, SYGVKD. The CDR3 is 17 amino acids. V lost 0 bases, J lost 1 base, and 9 bases stayed unmatched. This chain's CDR3 is CAISESLGRGNSYEQYF. CDR3 nucleotides: TGTGCCATCAGTGAGTCTTTAGGGAGGGGTAATTCCTACGAGCAGTACTTC.

This clonotype appeared many times. This chain links TRBV4-2 with TRBJ2-3, with 13 nucleotides matching TRBD2. Germline V gene data show CDR1 as LGHNA and CDR2 as YNFKEQ. V shed 3 bases and J 4 bases; nucleotides not matched to a gene: 1. CDR3 length: 15 residues. CDR3 DNA sequence: TGTGCCAGCAGCCAGACTAGCGGGGGGTCAGATACGCAGTATTTT. This translates into CASSQTSGGSDTQYF.

J is TRBJ1-3 and V is TRBV12-3 or TRBV12-4; D call uncertain. This CDR3 comprises 12 residues. V lost 10 bases and J lost 4, with 11 bases in between. The DNA for the CDR3 is TGTGCCACCTTAACAGTAGGAAACACCATATATTTT. Protein product: CATLTVGNTIYF.

The sample holds many counts of this clonotype. CDR3 amino acids: CATSDQSGRNTDTQYF. The CDR3 region has the DNA TGTGCCACCAGTGATCAAAGCGGGAGGAACACAGATACGCAGTATTTT. The chain has TRBV24-1 and TRBJ2-3; 9 bases are a match to TRBD2. The CDR3 has 16 residues. Trimming cost V 3 bases and J 2 bases; bases outside gene matches: 5. Looked up from germline, CDR1 is KGHDR and CDR2 is SFDVKD.